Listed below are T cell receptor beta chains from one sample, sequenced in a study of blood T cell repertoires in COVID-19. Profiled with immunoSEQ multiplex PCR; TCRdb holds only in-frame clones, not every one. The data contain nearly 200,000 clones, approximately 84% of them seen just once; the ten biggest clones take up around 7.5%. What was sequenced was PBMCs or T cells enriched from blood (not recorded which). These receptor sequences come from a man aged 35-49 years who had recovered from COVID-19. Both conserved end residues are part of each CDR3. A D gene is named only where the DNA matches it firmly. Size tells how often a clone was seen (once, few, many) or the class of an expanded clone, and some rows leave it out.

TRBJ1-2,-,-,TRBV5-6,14,CASSLGPRVGGYTF,TGTGCCAGCAGCTTGGGGCCCCGGGTTGGGGGCTACACCTTC
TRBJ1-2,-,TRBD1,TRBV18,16,CASSPKTGAEGGGYTF,TGTGCCAGCTCACCGAAGACAGGGGCCGAGGGAGGTGGCTACACCTTC
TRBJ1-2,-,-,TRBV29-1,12,CSVGGQRQGYTF,TGCAGCGTTGGAGGGCAGAGGCAGGGCTACACCTTC
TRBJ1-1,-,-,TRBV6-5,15,CASSLDPGVGTEAFF,TGTGCCAGCAGTTTGGATCCAGGGGTGGGCACTGAAGCTTTCTTT
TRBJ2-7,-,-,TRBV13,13,CATQSGDSYEQYF,TGTGCCACCCAGTCCGGGGACTCCTACGAGCAGTACTTC
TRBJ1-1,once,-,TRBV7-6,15,CASSLREGRNTEAFF,TGTGCCAGCAGCTTACGGGAGGGAAGGAACACTGAAGCTTTCTTT
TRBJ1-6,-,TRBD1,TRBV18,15,CASSPYGTENSPLHF,TGTGCCAGCTCACCATACGGGACAGAGAATTCACCCCTCCACTTT
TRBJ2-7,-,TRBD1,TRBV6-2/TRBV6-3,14,CASSQGQDIDEQYF,TGTGCCAGCAGTCAAGGACAGGATATCGACGAGCAGTACTTC
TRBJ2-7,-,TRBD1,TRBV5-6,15,CASSTTTGASYEQYF,TGTGCCAGCAGCACGACCACAGGGGCTTCCTACGAGCAGTACTTC
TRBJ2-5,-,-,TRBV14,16,CASSQEGQLIQETQYF,TGTGCCAGCAGCCAAGAGGGCCAGCTGATTCAGGAGACCCAGTACTTC
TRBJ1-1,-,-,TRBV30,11,CAWRRIYEAFF,TGTGCCTGGAGGAGGATTTATGAAGCTTTCTTT
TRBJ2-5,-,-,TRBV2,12,CASGGLQETQYF,TGTGCCAGCGGGGGCCTACAAGAGACCCAGTACTTC
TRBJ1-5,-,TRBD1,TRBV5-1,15,CASSPGTVSNQPQHF,TGCGCCAGCAGCCCTGGGACAGTTAGCAATCAGCCCCAGCATTTT
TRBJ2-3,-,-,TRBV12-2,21,CASRSPQAVRSSGAYTDTQYF,TGTGCAAGTCGCTCCCCGCAGGCAGTTCGGTCTAGCGGGGCTTACACAGATACGCAGTATTTT
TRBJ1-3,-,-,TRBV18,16,CASSPLTARGGNTIYF,TGTGCCAGCTCACCTCTTACAGCCAGAGGGGGAAACACCATATATTTT
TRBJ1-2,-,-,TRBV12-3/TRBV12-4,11,CATPQGSGYTF,TGTGCCACCCCCCAGGGCTCTGGCTACACCTTC
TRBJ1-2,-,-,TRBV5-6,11,CASSFSGGYTF,TGTGCCAGCAGCTTTTCAGGAGGCTACACCTTC
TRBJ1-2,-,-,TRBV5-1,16,CASSTLARVYDYGYTF,TGCGCCAGCAGCACCTTGGCGAGGGTGTACGACTATGGCTACACCTTC
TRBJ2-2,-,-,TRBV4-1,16,CASSPRQTSNTGELFF,TGCGCCAGCAGCCCAAGACAGACTTCGAACACCGGGGAGCTGTTTTTT
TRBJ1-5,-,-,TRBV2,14,CASSEWGPGQPQHF,TGTGCCAGCAGTGAATGGGGGCCGGGTCAGCCCCAGCATTTT
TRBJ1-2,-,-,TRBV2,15,CASSEAGSSIYGYTF,TGTGCCAGCAGTGAAGCGGGTAGCAGCATCTATGGCTACACCTTC
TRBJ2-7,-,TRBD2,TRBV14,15,CASSQVRGSSYEQYF,TGTGCCAGCAGCCAAGTGCGGGGGTCTTCCTACGAGCAGTACTTC
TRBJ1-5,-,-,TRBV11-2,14,CASSLDGRNQPQHF,TGTGCCAGCAGCTTAGACGGCAGGAATCAGCCCCAGCATTTT
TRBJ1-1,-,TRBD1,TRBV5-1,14,CASSKQTGGTEAFF,TGCGCCAGCAGCAAACAAACAGGGGGCACTGAAGCTTTCTTT
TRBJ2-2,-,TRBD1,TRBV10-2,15,CASGTDRRYTGELFF,TGCGCCAGCGGAACGGACAGGAGGTACACCGGGGAGCTGTTTTTT
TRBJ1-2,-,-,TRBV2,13,CASTDWTNYGYTF,TGTGCCAGCACAGATTGGACAAACTATGGCTACACCTTC
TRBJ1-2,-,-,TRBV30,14,CAWSVGLTGYGYTF,TGTGCCTGGAGTGTAGGGCTCACAGGGTATGGCTACACCTTC
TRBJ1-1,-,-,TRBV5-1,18,CASSFTKRGYWQGTEAFF,TGCGCCAGCAGCTTTACCAAAAGGGGTTATTGGCAGGGCACTGAAGCTTTCTTT
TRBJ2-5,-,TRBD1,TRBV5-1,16,CASSTPGQGASETQYF,TGCGCCAGCAGCACCCCCGGACAGGGGGCATCAGAGACCCAGTACTTC
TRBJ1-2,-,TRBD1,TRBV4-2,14,CASSQDGQGAGYTF,TGTGCCAGCAGCCAAGATGGGCAGGGGGCTGGCTACACCTTC
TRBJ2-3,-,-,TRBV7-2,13,CASSLEYGRTQYF,TGTGCCAGCAGCTTAGAGTATGGGCGTACGCAGTATTTT
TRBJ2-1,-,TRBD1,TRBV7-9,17,CASNTNRGTGPRTEQFF,TGTGCCAGCAACACGAATAGAGGGACAGGACCCCGCACTGAGCAGTTCTTC
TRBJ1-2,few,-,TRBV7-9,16,CASSFGGLVPNYGYTF,TGTGCCAGCAGCTTCGGGGGTTTAGTCCCCAACTATGGCTACACCTTC
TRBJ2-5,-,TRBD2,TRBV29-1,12,CSVSLARETQYF,TGCAGCGTTTCACTAGCGAGAGAGACCCAGTACTTC
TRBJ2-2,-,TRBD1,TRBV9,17,CASSAMPGTGVTGELFF,TGTGCCAGCAGCGCGATGCCCGGGACAGGGGTAACCGGGGAGCTGTTTTTT
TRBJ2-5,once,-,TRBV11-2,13,CASSFEVQETQYF,TGTGCCAGCAGCTTCGAGGTCCAAGAGACCCAGTACTTC
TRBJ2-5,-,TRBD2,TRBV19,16,CASSMRSGRYQETQYF,TGTGCCAGTAGTATGCGTAGCGGGAGGTACCAAGAGACCCAGTACTTC
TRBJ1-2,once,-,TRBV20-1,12,CSASDNNYGYTF,TGCAGTGCTAGTGACAATAACTATGGCTACACCTTC
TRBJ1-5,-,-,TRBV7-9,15,CASSPDGSLNQPQHF,TGTGCCAGCAGCCCAGACGGGTCCCTCAATCAGCCCCAGCATTTT
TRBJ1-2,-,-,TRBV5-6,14,CASSLKLTNYGYTF,TGTGCCAGCAGCTTGAAGCTAACTAACTATGGCTACACCTTC
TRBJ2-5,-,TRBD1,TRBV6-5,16,CASSYLDRGRVETQYF,TGTGCCAGCAGTTACTTAGACAGGGGGCGGGTGGAGACCCAGTACTTC
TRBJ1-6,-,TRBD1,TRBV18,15,CASSPRQGGKVPLHF,TGTGCCAGCTCACCTAGACAGGGGGGGAAAGTACCCCTCCACTTT
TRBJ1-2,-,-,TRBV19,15,CASSETTGSSYGYTF,TGTGCCAGTAGTGAAACTACAGGGTCTAGCTATGGCTACACCTTC
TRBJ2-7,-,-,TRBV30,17,CAWSYGGEGRPTYEQYF,TGTGCCTGGAGTTACGGTGGCGAGGGTCGCCCTACCTACGAGCAGTACTTC
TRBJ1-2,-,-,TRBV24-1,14,CATSDPGWMVGYTF,TGTGCCACCAGTGACCCGGGATGGATGGTAGGCTACACCTTC
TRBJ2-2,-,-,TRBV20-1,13,CSASRGAPGELFF,TGCAGTGCTAGTCGGGGGGCTCCCGGGGAGCTGTTTTTT
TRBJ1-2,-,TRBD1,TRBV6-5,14,CASSRQGAGYGYTF,TGTGCCAGCAGTCGACAGGGGGCGGGGTATGGCTACACCTTC
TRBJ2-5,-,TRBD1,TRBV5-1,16,CASSSRRDRAQETQYF,TGCGCCAGCAGCTCACGCCGGGACAGGGCACAAGAGACCCAGTACTTC
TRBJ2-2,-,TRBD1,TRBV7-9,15,CASGTGDVNTGELFF,TGTGCCAGCGGTACAGGGGATGTGAACACCGGGGAGCTGTTTTTT
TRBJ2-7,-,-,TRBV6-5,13,CASSPGVSYEQYF,TGTGCCAGCAGTCCAGGGGTCTCCTACGAGCAGTACTTC
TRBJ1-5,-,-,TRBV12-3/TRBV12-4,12,CARIKGNQPQHF,TGTGCCAGGATCAAGGGGAATCAGCCCCAGCATTTT
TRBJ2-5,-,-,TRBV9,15,CASSPILGAEETQYF,TGTGCCAGCAGCCCCATCCTTGGGGCCGAAGAGACCCAGTACTTC
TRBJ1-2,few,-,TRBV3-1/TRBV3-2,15,CASSQGRGRWYGYTF,TGTGCCAGCAGCCAAGGTAGGGGCAGATGGTATGGCTACACCTTC